The 31 T cell receptor beta chains below all came from one sample that was sequenced in a study of cytomegalovirus exposure and HLA in healthy donors. The PCR ran on 60 Vbeta and 13 Jbeta primers. The protocol was immunoSEQ multiplex PCR, while the TCRdb copy is restricted to in-frame clones and leaves out a portion. The data contain 95,000 to 150,000 clones, roughly 80% of them singletons. The sample comprised PBMCs. The receptors shown here come from a man between 18 and 35 years old in good health and CMV-seronegative.

The CDR3 loop is CASSVRPGGTSGNTIYF. The CDR3 DNA reads TGTGCCAGCAGCGTCCGACCAGGGGGGACCTCTGGAAACACCATATATTTT. This sequence joins TRBV9 and TRBJ1-3; 7 nucleotides line up with TRBD1. Germline V lookup: CDR1 SGDLS, CDR2 YYNGEE. The CDR3 runs to 17 residues. The V and J ends lost 2 bases and 0 bases, in that order; junction bases with no gene match: 8. Combining the CDR3 with reference TRBV9 and TRBJ1-3 gives the whole variable domain DSGVTQTPKHLITATGQRVTLRCSPRSGDLSVYWYQQSLDQGLQFLIQYYNGEERAKGNILERFSAQQFPDLHSELNLSSLELGDSALYFCASSVRPGGTSGNTIYFGEGSWLTVV.

This chain uses TRBV19 with TRBJ2-7; D possibly corresponds to TRBD1 (5 bases). Germline V lookup: CDR1 LNHDA, CDR2 SQIVND (reference sequence). V dropped 0 bases and J dropped 0 bases, with 15 bases sitting between them. The CDR3 has 17 residues. CDR3: CASSIDLKGPVSYEQYF. The CDR3 nucleotides read TGTGCCAGTAGTATAGATCTAAAGGGGCCCGTCTCCTACGAGCAGTACTTC.

CDR3 coding DNA: TGCGCCAGCAGCCAAGATTTGACAGGGGGAAGTGAAAAACTGTTTTTT. This encodes CASSQDLTGGSEKLFF. This sequence joins TRBV4-1 and TRBJ1-4, with 9 bases matching TRBD1. The CDR3 loop spans 16 amino acids. Germline CDR1 reads MGHRA; CDR2 reads YSYEKL. Germline trimming cut 0 bases from V and 7 bases from J; bases unmatched to any gene: 6.

The genes are TRBV12-5 and TRBJ2-3, with 8 bases matching TRBD2. Germline trimming cut 3 bases from V and 5 bases from J; bases unmatched to any gene: 4. In germline, CDR1 is LGHNT, CDR2 FRNRAP. This CDR3 is built from 14 residues. In DNA form, the CDR3 reads TGTGCTAGTGGTTTCCTACGGGGGGGAGATACGCAGTATTTT. It yields the protein CASGFLRGGDTQYF.

This chain joins TRBV9 and TRBJ1-1; a possible D gene is TRBD1 (6 bases). Trimming removed 2 bases from V and 0 bases from J, with 11 bases in between. Germline CDR1 SGDLS, CDR2 YYNGEE. The CDR3 has 15 residues. CDR3 nucleotide sequence: TGTGCCAGCAGCGTTGGGGGCTCGCTGAACACTGAAGCTTTCTTT. Its protein is CASSVGGSLNTEAFF.

The V gene is TRBV27, the J gene TRBJ2-1; D gene uncertain. Trimming left V 5 bases short and J 6 bases short, with 14 bases between. CDR3 length: 14 residues. CDR1 MNHEY and CDR2 SMNVEV come from the germline V gene (reference sequence). The CDR3 region is CASSAYLVPNEQFF. CDR3 sequence (DNA): TGTGCCAGCAGTGCCTACCTAGTCCCCAATGAGCAGTTCTTC.

This chain joins TRBV19 and TRBJ1-2; D might be TRBD1 (5 bases). The ends were cut back, 6 bases at V and 3 bases at J, with 17 bases in the middle. Germline assignment: CDR1 LNHDA and CDR2 SQIVND (reference sequence). This CDR3 has 15 amino acids. The CDR3, as DNA: TGTGCCAGTAGCTATATTATAGGAGGGGACTATGGCTACACCTTC. Protein sequence: CASSYIIGGDYGYTF.

DNA for the CDR3: TGTGCCAGCAGCTTCACAGGGATTAGCAATCAGCCCCAGCATTTT. Protein: CASSFTGISNQPQHF. The rearrangement joins TRBV7-2 to TRBJ1-5; weak D call: TRBD1 (6 bases). With 3 bases removed from V and 0 bases from J, the gap between germline ends came to 9 bases. CDR3 length: 15 amino acids. Germline values: CDR1 SGHTA, CDR2 FQGNSA.

V and J are TRBV11-2 and TRBJ1-2; D uncertain. Germline loops: CDR1 SGHAT, CDR2 FQNNGV. The CDR3 totals 14 residues. Deletions cut 0 bases from V and 6 bases from J, with 11 bases between. In DNA form, the CDR3 reads TGTGCCAGCAGCTTAGATGGGAGATTCGATGGCTACACCTTC. Protein: CASSLDGRFDGYTF. The entire variable domain, with the rest obtained from reference TRBV11-2 and TRBJ1-2, is as follows: EAGVAQSPRYKIIEKRQSVAFWCNPISGHATLYWYQQILGQGPKLLIQFQNNGVVDDSQLPKDRFSAERLKGVDSTLKIQPAKLEDSAVYLCASSLDGRFDGYTFGSGTRLTVV.

The V gene is TRBV28, the J gene TRBJ1-2; D is perhaps TRBD1 (6 bases). CDR3 length equals 13 residues. Trimming took 4 bases from V and 6 from J, leaving 12 bases between them. Per the germline V gene, CDR1 is MDHEN and CDR2 is SYDVKM. CDR3 region: CASSYGGRDGYTF. The CDR3 DNA sequence: TGTGCCAGCAGTTACGGGGGGCGGGATGGCTACACCTTC.

The chain carries TRBV5-4 and TRBJ2-1; 7 nucleotides agree with TRBD1. J gave up 2 bases and V 5 bases, and 10 bases lay outside the gene matches. CDR3 length equals 16 residues. Germline V gene sequence: CDR1 SGHNT, CDR2 YYREEE (reference sequence). This CDR3 is CASRSAGTAAYNEQFF. Here the CDR3 DNA reads TGTGCCAGCAGATCGGCCGGGACAGCTGCCTACAATGAGCAGTTCTTC.

This clone was observed once. The chain uses TRBV7-2 and TRBJ2-1; 16 bases line up with TRBD2. The CDR3 length is 19 residues. The V and J ends lost 5 bases and 5 bases, in that order; junction bases with no gene match: 12. CDR1 is SGHTA and CDR2 is FQGNSA in the germline V gene. The CDR3 sequence is CASSHPGLAGGNGNNEQFF. The CDR3 bases are TGTGCCAGCAGCCACCCGGGACTAGCGGGGGGGAACGGTAACAATGAGCAGTTCTTC.

The V gene is TRBV7-8, the J gene TRBJ2-5; D is unresolved. Judging by the DNA end, TRBJ2-7 fits better; the J call may be wrong. The germline gives CDR1 SGHVS, CDR2 FQNEAQ. The CDR3 has 16 amino acids. CDR3 in amino acids: CASSLSPSTISYEQYF. The CDR3 bases are TGTGCCAGCAGCTTATCACCGAGCACTATCTCCTACGAGCAGTACTTC.

The V gene is TRBV7-2, the J gene TRBJ2-1; 9 nucleotides align to TRBD2. The length of the CDR3 is 15 residues. The V and J ends lost 1 base and 3 bases, in that order; junction bases with no gene match: 1. Germline lookup yields CDR1 SGHTA and CDR2 FQGNSA. The CDR3 bases are TGTGCCAGCAGCTTAGGAGCGGGGGGCTACAATGAGCAGTTCTTC. Amino acids: CASSLGAGGYNEQFF. The full variable domain, in which reference TRBV7-2 and TRBJ2-1 provide the parts outside the CDR3, is GAGVSQSPSNKVTEKGKDVELRCDPISGHTALYWYRQSLGQGLEFLIYFQGNSAPDKSGLPSDRFSAERTGGSVSTLTIQRTQQEDSAVYLCASSLGAGGYNEQFFGPGTRLTVL.

This clone was counted once. V and J are TRBV19 and TRBJ1-1; TRBD1 is a possible D gene (5 bases). Germline-derived CDR1 and CDR2 are LNHDA and SQIVND (reference sequence). The CDR3 runs 12 residues. Trimming shortened V by 6 bases and J by 3 bases, and 8 bases separated the two germline ends. CDR3: CASRLTDTEAFF. CDR3 DNA: TGTGCCAGTAGGCTGACAGACACTGAAGCTTTCTTT. Combining the CDR3 with reference TRBV19 and TRBJ1-1 gives the whole variable domain DGGITQSPKYLFRKEGQNVTLSCEQNLNHDAMYWYRQDPGQGLRLIYYSQIVNDFQKGDIAEGYSVSREKKESFPLTVTSAQKNPTAFYLCASRLTDTEAFFGQGTRLTVV.

The rearrangement uses TRBV4-2 and TRBJ1-2; no clear D. The CDR3 is made up of 12 amino acids. With 2 bases removed from V and 8 bases from J, the gap between germline ends came to 9 bases. From germline, CDR1 is LGHNA and CDR2 YNFKEQ. The DNA for the CDR3 is TGTGCCAGCAGCCAATCCCTTAGCGGCTACACCTTC. Translation: CASSQSLSGYTF.

This chain's CDR3 is CASSVNTGNTIYF. DNA for the CDR3: TGTGCCAGCAGCGTGAACACTGGAAACACCATATATTTT. The chain is built from TRBV9 and TRBJ1-3; D remains ambiguous. V dropped 2 bases and J dropped 2 bases, with 5 bases sitting between them. CDR3 length: 13 amino acids. CDR1 is SGDLS and CDR2 is YYNGEE in the germline V gene.

This clone was counted once. This chain links TRBV29-1 with TRBJ1-1; 11 nucleotides agree with TRBD1. CDR1 SQVTM and CDR2 ANQGSEA come from the germline V gene. With V trimmed by 5 bases and J by 2 bases, 7 bases remained unmatched. CDR3 size: 15 residues. CDR3 nucleotide sequence: TGCAGCGTTATACGGACAGGGGGCCCTAACACTGAAGCTTTCTTT. This gives the protein CSVIRTGGPNTEAFF.

As concerns this clone: One junction end disagrees with the germline gene, perhaps due to a read error. The chain combines TRBV6-1 with TRBJ2-5; TRBD2 is a possible D gene (6 bases). Germline V CDR1 and CDR2: MNHNS, SASEGT. CDR3 length equals 14 residues. The CDR3 nucleotides read TGTGCCGGCTGGGGGACTCGATGGCAAGAGCCCCAGTACTTC. Its protein product is CAGWGTRWQEPQYF.

This chain links TRBV5-5 with TRBJ1-1; 7 nucleotides match TRBD1. The V segment lost 4 bases and the J segment 0 bases; nucleotides outside the gene matches: 12. The CDR3 covers 17 residues. Germline CDR1 and CDR2: SGHKS and YYEKEE (reference sequence). The CDR3 protein is CASSVRDRQPMNTEAFF. The CDR3 bases are TGTGCCAGCAGCGTACGGGACAGACAGCCCATGAACACTGAAGCTTTCTTT. The variable domain in full, completed from reference TRBV5-5 and TRBJ1-1, reads DAGVTQSPTHLIKTRGQQVTLRCSPISGHKSVSWYQQVLGQGPQFIFQYYEKEERGRGNFPDRFSARQFPNYSSELNVNALLLGDSALYLCASSVRDRQPMNTEAFFGQGTRLTVV.

The V and J genes are TRBV10-3 and TRBJ1-2; 9 nucleotides match TRBD1. V shed 6 bases and J 7 bases; nucleotides not matched to a gene: 6. This CDR3 spans 13 amino acids. Per the germline V gene, CDR1 is ENHRY and CDR2 is SYGVKD. The CDR3 loop is CAIRGTGQIGYTF. The CDR3 DNA sequence: TGTGCCATCAGGGGGACAGGGCAGATTGGCTACACCTTC.

The chain links TRBV6-5 to TRBJ2-3; TRBD2 matches 8 bases. The CDR3 length is 14 residues. CDR1 and CDR2 (germline): MNHEY, SVGAGI. V lost 11 bases to trimming and J lost 7 bases; unmatched junction nucleotides: 14. CDR3 in DNA: TGTGCCGTCGCCGGGGGGGTACAGGGACATACGCAGTATTTT. Translated: CAVAGGVQGHTQYF.

The V gene is TRBV19, the J gene TRBJ2-1; 15 bases match TRBD2. V gave up 9 bases and J gave up 8 bases; unmatched junction bases: 5. CDR3 length: 14 amino acids. The germline CDR1 and CDR2 sequences are LNHDA and SQIVND (reference sequence). The CDR3 DNA reads TGTGCCAGCCGGACTAGCGGGGGGGACTATGAGCAGTTCTTC. Translation gives CASRTSGGDYEQFF.

The CDR3, as DNA: TGTGCCAGCCCCTTATCGCGGAAGGAGGATAGCAATCAGCCCCAGCATTTT. This encodes CASPLSRKEDSNQPQHF. V and J are TRBV27 and TRBJ1-5; D call uncertain. Deletions cut 8 bases from V and 0 bases from J, with 20 bases between. The CDR3 totals 17 residues. Germline CDR1 is MNHEY and CDR2 is SMNVEV (reference sequence).

V usage is TRBV7-8 and J usage is TRBJ2-7, with D possibly being TRBD1 (6 bases). The CDR3 contains 14 residues. Between the trimmed V and J ends, which lost 8 bases and 4 bases, there was a span of 18 bases. Germline CDR1 and CDR2: SGHVS and FQNEAQ. The CDR3 coding sequence is TGTGCCAGCGGCCTCCAGGGGAGCACGTACGAGCAGTACTTC. This sequence encodes CASGLQGSTYEQYF.

The gene calls are TRBV5-1 and TRBJ2-2; 7 positions match TRBD1. With 4 bases clipped from V and 2 bases from J, the junction kept 8 bases outside the gene matches. This CDR3 contains 16 residues. Germline loops: CDR1 SGHRS, CDR2 YFSETQ. The CDR3 is CASSPIRTGNTGELFF. The CDR3 DNA follows: TGCGCCAGCAGCCCCATAAGGACAGGTAACACCGGGGAGCTGTTTTTT.

The chain links TRBV25-1 to TRBJ2-7; tentatively, D is TRBD1 (6 bases). The germline gives CDR1 MGHDK, CDR2 SYGVNS. Trimming took 3 bases from V and 2 from J, leaving 8 bases between them. The CDR3 runs to 13 residues. The CDR3 sequence: CASSETGPYEQYF. CDR3 DNA: TGTGCCAGCAGTGAGACAGGCCCCTACGAGCAGTACTTC.

The chain links TRBV30 to TRBJ2-3; possibly TRBD2 for D (5 bases). V lost 5 bases to trimming and J lost 10 bases, with 22 bases between them. This CDR3 spans 14 amino acids. Germline CDR1 reads GTSNPN; CDR2 reads SVGIG (reference sequence). This CDR3 reads CAWGFCTDYISQYF. CDR3 coding DNA: TGTGCCTGGGGATTCTGTACTGACTACATATCGCAGTATTTT.

The rearrangement uses TRBV11-2 and TRBJ1-1; D is unresolved. The length of the CDR3 is 17 residues. The V gene lost 1 base and the J gene lost 1 base, with 16 bases spanning the gap. CDR1 and CDR2 from the germline V gene are SGHAT and FQNNGV. The CDR3 nucleotides read TGTGCCAGCAGCTTAGTGGCGGGTTATAGGGAGAACACTGAAGCTTTCTTT. Amino acid sequence: CASSLVAGYRENTEAFF.

The V call is TRBV6-1, the J call TRBJ1-1, with D perhaps TRBD1 (5 bases). With 6 bases removed from V and 4 bases from J, the gap between germline ends came to 15 bases. Germline CDR1 is MNHNS and CDR2 is SASEGT. There are 14 residues in the CDR3. DNA for the CDR3: TGTGCCAGCAGCTTAGGGGTGGGGCCCACTGAAGCTTTCTTT. Protein sequence: CASSLGVGPTEAFF.

The genes are TRBV9 and TRBJ2-7; 8 bases are a match to TRBD1. The ends lost 2 bases at V and 5 bases at J; junction bases unmatched: 12. In germline, CDR1 is SGDLS, CDR2 YYNGEE. The CDR3 length is 16 residues. The DNA of the CDR3 is TGTGCCAGCAGCGTTGTAGACAGGGGTGCTCAGCACGAGCAGTACTTC. This sequence encodes CASSVVDRGAQHEQYF.